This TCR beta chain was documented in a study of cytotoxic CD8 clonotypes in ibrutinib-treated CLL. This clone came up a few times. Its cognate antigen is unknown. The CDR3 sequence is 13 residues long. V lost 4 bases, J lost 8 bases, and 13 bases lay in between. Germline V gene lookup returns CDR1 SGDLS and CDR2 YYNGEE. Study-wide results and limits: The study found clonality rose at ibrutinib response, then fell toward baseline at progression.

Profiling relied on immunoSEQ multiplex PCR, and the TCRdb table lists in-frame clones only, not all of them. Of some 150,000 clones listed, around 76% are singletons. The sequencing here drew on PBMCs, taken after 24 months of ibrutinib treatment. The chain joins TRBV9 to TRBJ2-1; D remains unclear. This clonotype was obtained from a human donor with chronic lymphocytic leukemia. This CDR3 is CASSLWGSDEQFF. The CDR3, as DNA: TGTGCCAGCAGCCTGTGGGGTTCCGATGAGCAGTTCTTC.